This T cell receptor (beta chain) was obtained from a study of blood T cell repertoires in COVID-19. The wider study: The cDNA or gDNA used as material had been derived from T cells, B-cell-depleted T cells, or PBMCs.

Unmatched junction bases numbered 4, after V lost 2 bases and J lost 6 bases. The CDR3 spans 14 residues. The germline V gene encodes CDR1 MNHEY and CDR2 SMNVEV (reference sequence). Sequencing used immunoSEQ multiplex PCR; TCRdb keeps in-frame clones, though not all of them. The data contain 210,000 or so clones, 80% of them seen just once; the ten biggest clones take up approximately 4.6%. Researchers sorted participants into cohorts using their self-reported clinical history. The J gene is TRBJ1-2, the V gene TRBV27; 9 bases agree with TRBD1. Sequenced: PBMCs or T cells enriched from blood (not recorded which). The source is a young man with acute COVID-19. The DNA of the CDR3 is TGTGCCAGCAGTTTAGGGGGACAGGGCAATGGCTACACCTTC. Residues: CASSLGGQGNGYTF.